The 4 T cell receptor beta chains listed next were all sequenced from one sample in a study of T cells in Graves' hyperthyroidism and ophthalmopathy. TCR beta CDR3 sequences were amplified from RNA transcripts. TCR CDR3 underwent first-round RT-PCR with the HTBI primer set. TCRdb re-called the multiplex PCR reads through MiXCR, storing one row per CDR3 protein. This table has approximately 360,000 distinct CDR3 sequences, around 14% appearing once. Sequenced material: blood. These receptor sequences come from a young woman with Graves' hyperthyroidism that later progressed to Graves' ophthalmopathy.

There are many counts of this clonotype. As DNA, the CDR3 is TGTGCCAGCAGCGAGGACAGCTCTGGAAACACCATATATTTT. Amino acids: CASSEDSSGNTIYF. The chain joins TRBV3-1 to TRBJ1-3, with a weak D call TRBD1 (6 bases). The V and J ends lost 5 bases and 0 bases respectively, with 8 bases between them. Germline-derived CDR1 and CDR2 are LGHDT and YNNKEL (reference sequence). This CDR3 contains 14 residues.

This clonotype was seen repeatedly, ten times or more. This chain joins TRBV20-1 and TRBJ2-1, with D unclear. The germline V gene has CDR1 DFQATT and CDR2 SNEGSKA (reference sequence). V was cut by 2 bases and J by 8 bases, with 7 bases left in between. The CDR3 covers 11 residues. The CDR3 DNA reads as TGCAGTGCTAGAATAGGACATGAGCAGTTCTTC. Translation: CSARIGHEQFF.

Comment on this clonotype: This may arise from a read error, as a much more abundant clone is one base away. The chain uses TRBV6-5 and TRBJ1-3; D call uncertain. Germline V CDR1 and CDR2: MNHEY, SVGAGI. With 2 bases removed from V and 0 bases from J, the gap between germline ends came to 11 bases. The CDR3 has 16 amino acids. CDR3 in amino acids: CASSYTGRSSGNTIYF. In nucleotides, the CDR3 is TGTGCCAGCAGTTACACCGGCAGGAGCTCTGGAAACACCATATATTTT.

This clonotype was picked up many times. V and J are TRBV7-2 and TRBJ2-7; tentatively, D is TRBD1 (6 bases). Germline CDR1 is SGHTA and CDR2 is FQGNSA. Trimming took 6 bases from V and 5 from J, leaving 17 bases between them. This CDR3 has 14 residues. The CDR3 sequence: CASSFEQQGNEQYF. The CDR3 DNA is TGTGCCAGCAGTTTTGAACAACAGGGTAACGAGCAGTACTTC.